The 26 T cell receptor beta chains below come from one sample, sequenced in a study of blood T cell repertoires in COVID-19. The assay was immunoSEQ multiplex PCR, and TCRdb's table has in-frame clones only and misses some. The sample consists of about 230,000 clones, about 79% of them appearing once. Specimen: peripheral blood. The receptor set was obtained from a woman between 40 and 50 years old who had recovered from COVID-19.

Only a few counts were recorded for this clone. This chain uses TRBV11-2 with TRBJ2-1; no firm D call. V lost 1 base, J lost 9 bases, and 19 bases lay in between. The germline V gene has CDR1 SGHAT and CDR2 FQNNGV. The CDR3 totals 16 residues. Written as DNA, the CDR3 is TGTGCCAGCAGCTTAGGACGCGGATCAGTGTTACCTGAGCAGTTCTTC. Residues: CASSLGRGSVLPEQFF.

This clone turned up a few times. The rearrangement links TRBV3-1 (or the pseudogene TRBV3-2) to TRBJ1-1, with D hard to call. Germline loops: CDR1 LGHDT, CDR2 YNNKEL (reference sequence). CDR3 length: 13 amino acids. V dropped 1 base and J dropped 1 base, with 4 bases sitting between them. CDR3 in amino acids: CASSQVQNTEAFF. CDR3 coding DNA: TGTGCCAGCAGCCAAGTTCAGAACACTGAAGCTTTCTTT.

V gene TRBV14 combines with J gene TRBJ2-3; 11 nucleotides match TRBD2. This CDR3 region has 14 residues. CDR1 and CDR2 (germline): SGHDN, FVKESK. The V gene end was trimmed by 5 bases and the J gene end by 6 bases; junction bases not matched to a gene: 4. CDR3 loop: CASSKTSGVDTQYF. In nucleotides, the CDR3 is TGTGCCAGCAGCAAGACTAGCGGGGTGGATACGCAGTATTTT.

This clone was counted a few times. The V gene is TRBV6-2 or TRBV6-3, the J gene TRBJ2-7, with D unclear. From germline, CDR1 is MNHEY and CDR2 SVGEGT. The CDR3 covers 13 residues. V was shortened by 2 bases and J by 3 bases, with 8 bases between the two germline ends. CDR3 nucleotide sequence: TGTGCCAGCAGTTACCCTGGCCGCTACGAGCAGTACTTC. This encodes CASSYPGRYEQYF.

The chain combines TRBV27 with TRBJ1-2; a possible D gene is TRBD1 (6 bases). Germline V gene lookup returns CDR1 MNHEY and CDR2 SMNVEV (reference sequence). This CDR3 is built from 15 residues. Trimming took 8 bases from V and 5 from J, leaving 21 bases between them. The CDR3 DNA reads TGTGCCAGCTGCCTTATTCCGGGACACCCATATGGCTACACCTTC. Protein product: CASCLIPGHPYGYTF.

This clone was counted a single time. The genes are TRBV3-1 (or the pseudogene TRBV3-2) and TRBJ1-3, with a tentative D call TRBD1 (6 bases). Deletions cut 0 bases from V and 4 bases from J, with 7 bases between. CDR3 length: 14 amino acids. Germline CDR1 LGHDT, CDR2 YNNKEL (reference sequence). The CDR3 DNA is TGTGCCAGCAGCCAAGACCAGGGGGGAAACACCATATATTTT. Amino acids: CASSQDQGGNTIYF.

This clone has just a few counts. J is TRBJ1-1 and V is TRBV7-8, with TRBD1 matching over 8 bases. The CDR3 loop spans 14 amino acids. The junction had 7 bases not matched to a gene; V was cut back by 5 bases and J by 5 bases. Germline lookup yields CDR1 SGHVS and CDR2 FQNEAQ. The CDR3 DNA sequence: TGTGCCAGCAGCCCCGGGGACAGGCGAACTGAAGCTTTCTTT. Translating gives CASSPGDRRTEAFF.

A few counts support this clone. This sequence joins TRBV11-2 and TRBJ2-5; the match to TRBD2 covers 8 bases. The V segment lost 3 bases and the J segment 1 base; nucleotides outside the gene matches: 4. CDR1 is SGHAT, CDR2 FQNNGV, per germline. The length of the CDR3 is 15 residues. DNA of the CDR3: TGTGCCAGCAGCTTGAAAAGCGGGGGCCAAGAGACCCAGTACTTC. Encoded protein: CASSLKSGGQETQYF.

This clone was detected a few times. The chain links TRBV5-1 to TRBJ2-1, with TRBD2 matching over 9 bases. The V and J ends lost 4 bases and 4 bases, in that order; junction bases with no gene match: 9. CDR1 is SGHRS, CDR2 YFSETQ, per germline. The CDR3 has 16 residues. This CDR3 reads CASSVDTSGQYNEQFF. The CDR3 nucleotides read TGCGCCAGCAGCGTAGATACTAGCGGGCAATACAATGAGCAGTTCTTC.

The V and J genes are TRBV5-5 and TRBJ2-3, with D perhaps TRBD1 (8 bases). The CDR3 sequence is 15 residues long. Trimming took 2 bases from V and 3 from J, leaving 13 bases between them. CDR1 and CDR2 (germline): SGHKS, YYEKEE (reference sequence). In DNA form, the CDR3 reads TGTGCCAGCAGCTTAGCGGGACAGGAGACAGATACGCAGTATTTT. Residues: CASSLAGQETDTQYF.

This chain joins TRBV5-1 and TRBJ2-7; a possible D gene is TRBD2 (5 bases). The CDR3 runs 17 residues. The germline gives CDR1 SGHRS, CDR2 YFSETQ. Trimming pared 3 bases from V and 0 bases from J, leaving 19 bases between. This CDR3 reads CASSWLPGTAISYEQYF. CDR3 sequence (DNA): TGCGCCAGCAGCTGGCTCCCGGGAACAGCAATCTCCTACGAGCAGTACTTC.

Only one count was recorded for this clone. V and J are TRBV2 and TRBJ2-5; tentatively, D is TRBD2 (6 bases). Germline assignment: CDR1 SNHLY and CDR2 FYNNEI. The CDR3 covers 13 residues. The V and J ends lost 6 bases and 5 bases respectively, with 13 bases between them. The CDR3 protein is CASRDGGMETQYF. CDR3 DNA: TGTGCCAGCAGGGATGGGGGGATGGAGACCCAGTACTTC.

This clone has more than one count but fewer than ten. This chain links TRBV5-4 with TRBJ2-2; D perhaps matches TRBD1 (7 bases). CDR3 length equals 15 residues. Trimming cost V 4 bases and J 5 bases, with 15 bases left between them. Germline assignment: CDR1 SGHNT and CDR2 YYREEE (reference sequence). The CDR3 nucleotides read TGTGCCAGCAGCCAAATCAGGGGGGAAACCGGGGAGCTGTTTTTT. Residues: CASSQIRGETGELFF.

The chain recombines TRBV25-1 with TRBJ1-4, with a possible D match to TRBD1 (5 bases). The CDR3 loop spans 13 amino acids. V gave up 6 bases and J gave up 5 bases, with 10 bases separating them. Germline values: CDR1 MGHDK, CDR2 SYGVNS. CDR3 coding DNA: TGTGCCAGCAGGGTTGGGGCGAATGAAAAACTGTTTTTT. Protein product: CASRVGANEKLFF.

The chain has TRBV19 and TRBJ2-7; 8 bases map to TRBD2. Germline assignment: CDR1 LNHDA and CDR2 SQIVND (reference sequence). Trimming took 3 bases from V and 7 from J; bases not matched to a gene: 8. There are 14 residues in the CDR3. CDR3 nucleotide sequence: TGTGCCAGTAGTATTGCACTAGCGGCGGGTGAGCAGTACTTC. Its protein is CASSIALAAGEQYF. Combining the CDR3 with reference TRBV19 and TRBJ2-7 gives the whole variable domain DGGITQSPKYLFRKEGQNVTLSCEQNLNHDAMYWYRQDPGQGLRLIYYSQIVNDFQKGDIAEGYSVSREKKESFPLTVTSAQKNPTAFYLCASSIALAAGEQYFGPGTRLTVT.

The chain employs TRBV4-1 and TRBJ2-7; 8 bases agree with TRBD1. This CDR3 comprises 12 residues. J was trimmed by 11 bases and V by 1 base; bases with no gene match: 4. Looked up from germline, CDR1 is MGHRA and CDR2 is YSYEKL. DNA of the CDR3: TGCGCCAGCAGCCAAGGACAGGGGTTAAAGTACTTC. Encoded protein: CASSQGQGLKYF.

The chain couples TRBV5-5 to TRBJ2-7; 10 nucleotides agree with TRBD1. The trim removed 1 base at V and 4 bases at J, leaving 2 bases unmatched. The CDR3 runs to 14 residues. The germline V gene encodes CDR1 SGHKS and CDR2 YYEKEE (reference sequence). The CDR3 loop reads CASSLWTGGYEQYF. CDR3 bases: TGTGCCAGCAGCTTGTGGACAGGGGGATACGAGCAGTACTTC.

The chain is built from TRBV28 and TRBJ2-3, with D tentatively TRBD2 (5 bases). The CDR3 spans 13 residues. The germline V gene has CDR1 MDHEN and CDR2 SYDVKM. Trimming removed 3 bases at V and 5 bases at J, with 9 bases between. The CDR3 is CASSLDFRDTQYF. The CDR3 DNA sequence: TGTGCCAGCAGTTTGGACTTTAGAGATACGCAGTATTTT.

The CDR3 DNA reads as TGTGCCAGCAGGCCCGGGACAGGGGGTACAGATACGCAGTATTTT. It codes for CASRPGTGGTDTQYF. The chain combines TRBV6-5 with TRBJ2-3; 11 bases agree with TRBD1. Germline V gene sequence: CDR1 MNHEY, CDR2 SVGAGI. The CDR3 contains 15 residues. V was clipped by 6 bases and J by 3 bases; unmatched bases: 5.

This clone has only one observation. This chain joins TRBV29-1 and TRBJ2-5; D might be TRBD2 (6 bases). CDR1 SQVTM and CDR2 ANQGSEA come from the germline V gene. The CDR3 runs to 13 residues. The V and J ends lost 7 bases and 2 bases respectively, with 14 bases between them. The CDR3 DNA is TGCAGCGGGTCACCGGGACTGCAAGAGACCCAGTACTTC. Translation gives CSGSPGLQETQYF.

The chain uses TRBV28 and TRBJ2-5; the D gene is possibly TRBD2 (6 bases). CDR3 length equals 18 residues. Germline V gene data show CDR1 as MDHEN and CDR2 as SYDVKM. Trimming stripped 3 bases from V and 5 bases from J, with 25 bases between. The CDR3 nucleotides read TGTGCCAGCAGTTTTCTCTCCGGGACGGATGGCGCGGGGGAGACCCAGTACTTC. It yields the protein CASSFLSGTDGAGETQYF. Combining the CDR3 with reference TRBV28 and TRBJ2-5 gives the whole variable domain DVKVTQSSRYLVKRTGEKVFLECVQDMDHENMFWYRQDPGLGLRLIYFSYDVKMKEKGDIPEGYSVSREKKERFSLILESASTNQTSMYLCASSFLSGTDGAGETQYFGPGTRLLVL.

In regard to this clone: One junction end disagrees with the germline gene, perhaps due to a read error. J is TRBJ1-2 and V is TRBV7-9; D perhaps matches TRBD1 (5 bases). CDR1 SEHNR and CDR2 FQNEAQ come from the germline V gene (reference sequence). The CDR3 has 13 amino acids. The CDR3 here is CASSLDSYYSYTF. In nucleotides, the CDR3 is TGTGCCAGCAGCCTCGACAGTTACTATAGCTACACCTTC.

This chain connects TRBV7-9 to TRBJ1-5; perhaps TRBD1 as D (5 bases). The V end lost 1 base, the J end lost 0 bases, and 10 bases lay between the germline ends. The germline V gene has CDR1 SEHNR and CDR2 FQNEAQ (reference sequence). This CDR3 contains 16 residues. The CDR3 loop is CASSLDRGYSNQPQHF. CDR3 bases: TGTGCCAGCAGCTTAGATCGGGGGTATAGCAATCAGCCCCAGCATTTT.

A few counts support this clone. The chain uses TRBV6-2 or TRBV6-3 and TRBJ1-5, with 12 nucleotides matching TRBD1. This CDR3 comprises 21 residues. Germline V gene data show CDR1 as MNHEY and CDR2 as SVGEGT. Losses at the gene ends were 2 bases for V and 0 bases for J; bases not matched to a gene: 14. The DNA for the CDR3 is TGTGCCAGCAGTTACGTAGGACCGGGACAGGGGGCATCGGGTAGCAATCAGCCCCAGCATTTT. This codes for CASSYVGPGQGASGSNQPQHF.

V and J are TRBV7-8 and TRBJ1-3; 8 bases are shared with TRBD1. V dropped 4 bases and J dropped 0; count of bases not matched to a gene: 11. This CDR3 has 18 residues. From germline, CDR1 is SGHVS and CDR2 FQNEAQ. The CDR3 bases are TGTGCCAGCAGCTCAACCGGGACAGGTTTTTCCTCTGGAAACACCATATATTTT. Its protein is CASSSTGTGFSSGNTIYF.

The CDR3 loop is CASSGLRTGELFF. The CDR3 DNA follows: TGTGCCAGCAGCGGACTCAGAACCGGGGAGCTGTTTTTT. This sequence joins TRBV11-3 and TRBJ2-2; weak D call: TRBD2 (5 bases). Germline assignment: CDR1 SGHNT and CDR2 YENEEA. CDR3 length equals 13 residues. Trimming took 5 bases from V and 5 from J, leaving 9 bases between them.